Only one count was recorded for the clone carrying this T cell receptor beta chain. The CDR3 extends over 13 amino acids. V dropped 3 bases and J dropped 5 bases, with 10 bases sitting between them. These data are taken from a study of T cells in Graves' hyperthyroidism and ophthalmopathy. Amplified TCR beta CDR3 regions came from RNA transcripts. TCR CDR3 regions were first amplified by RT-PCR with HTBI primers. TCRdb re-called the multiplex PCR reads through MiXCR, storing one row per CDR3 protein. The data hold approximately 410,000 distinct CDR3 sequences, with approximately 13% observed a single time.

The chain couples TRBV12-3 or TRBV12-4 to TRBJ2-5; TRBD2 might be the D (6 bases). This TCR was sampled from a woman aged 18-30 years with Graves' hyperthyroidism. The sequenced material came from blood. The CDR3 sequence: CASSFFGGETQYF. For the CDR3, the DNA is TGTGCCAGCAGTTTCTTTGGAGGGGAGACCCAGTACTTC.